These T cell receptor beta chains were read from a single sample in a study of identical twins. TCRdb processed the 5' RACE reads anew with MiXCR; each CDR3 protein has one entry. The table records approximately 590,000 distinct CDR3 sequences, 9.5% to 10% of them present only once. This same sample was also part of a study on yellow fever vaccine responses in identical twins.

The sample consisted of PBMCs. The receptor source for this set is a woman between 18 and 29 years old in good health. Each CDR3 is given with its conserved first and last residue. The order of the fields is V gene, CDR3 length, J gene, D gene, clone size, CDR3 protein, CDR3 DNA. The D gene is left open where the match is weak. Expanded clones get a size class; other rows say once, few or many, or leave the size out.

v_gene: TRBV20-1
len: 17
j_gene: TRBJ2-1
d_gene: TRBD2
abundance: -
CDR3aa: CSAKRKREESSYNEQFF
CDR3nt: TGCAGTGCTAAACGAAAGCGGGAGGAGAGCTCCTACAATGAGCAGTTCTTC

v_gene: TRBV29-1
len: 15
j_gene: TRBJ2-1
d_gene: TRBD2
abundance: many
CDR3aa: CSVEDLSGRFNEQFF
CDR3nt: TGCAGCGTTGAAGATCTGAGCGGGAGGTTCAATGAGCAGTTCTTC

v_gene: TRBV12-3/TRBV12-4
len: 18
j_gene: TRBJ2-1
d_gene: TRBD2
abundance: many
CDR3aa: CASTVWGTSGHSYNEQFF
CDR3nt: TGTGCCAGCACCGTTTGGGGGACTAGCGGGCACTCCTACAATGAGCAGTTCTTC

v_gene: TRBV7-8
len: 17
j_gene: TRBJ2-7
d_gene: -
abundance: few
CDR3aa: CASSLVILRDSPYEQYF
CDR3nt: TGTGCCAGCAGCTTAGTTATTCTTCGCGACAGCCCCTACGAGCAGTACTTC

v_gene: TRBV7-2
len: 15
j_gene: TRBJ2-3
d_gene: -
abundance: -
CDR3aa: CASSLRASYTDTQYF
CDR3nt: TGTGCCAGCAGCTTACGGGCTAGTTACACAGATACGCAGTATTTT

v_gene: TRBV4-1
len: 15
j_gene: TRBJ2-7
d_gene: TRBD1
abundance: few
CDR3aa: CASSPLPGQGYEQYF
CDR3nt: TGCGCCAGCAGCCCTTTACCGGGACAGGGTTACGAGCAGTACTTC

v_gene: TRBV30
len: 13
j_gene: TRBJ2-3
d_gene: -
abundance: -
CDR3aa: CAWSARPTGTQYF
CDR3nt: TGTGCCTGGAGTGCCCGGCCGACCGGTACGCAGTATTTT

v_gene: TRBV12-3/TRBV12-4
len: 13
j_gene: TRBJ2-7
d_gene: -
abundance: -
CDR3aa: CASSGPGSHEQYF
CDR3nt: TGTGCCAGCAGTGGGCCAGGGTCCCACGAGCAGTACTTC

v_gene: TRBV5-1
len: 16
j_gene: TRBJ2-2
d_gene: -
abundance: many
CDR3aa: CASNLPGQGDTGELFF
CDR3nt: TGCGCCAGCAACTTACCAGGGCAGGGCGACACCGGGGAGCTGTTTTTT

v_gene: TRBV29-1
len: 12
j_gene: TRBJ2-7
d_gene: TRBD2
abundance: -
CDR3aa: CSIRAGNYEQYF
CDR3nt: TGCAGCATCCGAGCGGGAAACTACGAGCAGTACTTC

v_gene: TRBV6-1
len: 13
j_gene: TRBJ2-7
d_gene: TRBD1
abundance: -
CDR3aa: CASWNRGVSDQYF
CDR3nt: TGTGCCAGCTGGAACAGGGGAGTCAGCGACCAGTACTTC

v_gene: TRBV18
len: 17
j_gene: TRBJ2-1
d_gene: TRBD2
abundance: few
CDR3aa: CASSPPSGGLSYNEQFF
CDR3nt: TGTGCCAGCTCACCACCGAGCGGGGGCCTCTCCTACAATGAGCAGTTCTTC

v_gene: TRBV24-1
len: 16
j_gene: TRBJ2-5
d_gene: TRBD1
abundance: many
CDR3aa: CATSEAPGQGSETQYF
CDR3nt: TGTGCCACCAGTGAAGCGCCGGGACAGGGGTCAGAGACCCAGTACTTC

v_gene: TRBV12-3/TRBV12-4
len: 16
j_gene: TRBJ2-7
d_gene: TRBD2
abundance: few
CDR3aa: CASGPRGLAVPREQYF
CDR3nt: TGTGCCAGCGGCCCACGGGGACTAGCGGTCCCTCGGGAGCAGTACTTC

v_gene: TRBV4-2
len: 19
j_gene: TRBJ2-7
d_gene: TRBD2
abundance: -
CDR3aa: CASSQEATSGRNGRYEQYF
CDR3nt: TGTGCCAGCAGCCAAGAGGCGACTAGCGGGAGAAACGGCCGGTACGAGCAGTACTTC

v_gene: TRBV11-2
len: 15
j_gene: TRBJ2-3
d_gene: TRBD1
abundance: few
CDR3aa: CASSFRDRRTDTQYF
CDR3nt: TGTGCCAGCAGCTTCCGGGACAGGCGCACAGATACGCAGTATTTT

v_gene: TRBV20-1
len: 15
j_gene: TRBJ2-7
d_gene: TRBD2
abundance: -
CDR3aa: CSARAVLAGVYEQYF
CDR3nt: TGCAGTGCTCGGGCGGTTCTAGCGGGGGTTTACGAGCAGTACTTC

v_gene: TRBV6-5
len: 17
j_gene: TRBJ1-5
d_gene: -
abundance: -
CDR3aa: CASSYSGGPLSNQPQHF
CDR3nt: TGTGCCAGCAGTTACTCTGGGGGGCCCCTAAGCAATCAGCCCCAGCATTTT

v_gene: TRBV29-1
len: 13
j_gene: TRBJ2-3
d_gene: -
abundance: -
CDR3aa: CSVLISTANTQYF
CDR3nt: TGCAGCGTCCTTATTAGTACGGCGAATACGCAGTATTTT

v_gene: TRBV6-2/TRBV6-3
len: 15
j_gene: TRBJ2-5
d_gene: -
abundance: few
CDR3aa: CASSFGLDAQETQYF
CDR3nt: TGTGCCAGCAGTTTTGGCCTGGACGCCCAAGAGACCCAGTACTTC

v_gene: TRBV7-9
len: 12
j_gene: TRBJ1-1
d_gene: -
abundance: -
CDR3aa: CASSLKGGEAFF
CDR3nt: TGTGCCAGCAGCTTAAAAGGGGGAGAAGCTTTCTTT

v_gene: TRBV20-1
len: 14
j_gene: TRBJ2-6
d_gene: -
abundance: few
CDR3aa: CSATARRGANVLTF
CDR3nt: TGCAGTGCTACGGCGCGACGCGGGGCCAACGTCCTGACTTTC